These T cell receptor beta chains were read from a single sample in a study of T cells after yellow fever vaccination. A single record per CDR3 protein comes from TCRdb applying MiXCR to the 5' RACE reads. The sample includes approximately 610,000 distinct CDR3 sequences, about a sixth seen only once; the top ten take around a sixth. Here the sequenced sample was PBMCs, taken 4 to 6 days after the first yellow fever vaccination. The receptors stem from a young man who received the YFV17D yellow fever vaccine. The CDR3 runs from the conserved cysteine through the conserved F or W. The D gene is left open where the match is weak. A clone size is listed for some rows: how often the clone was seen (once, few, many), or a class if it is expanded.

clone_size: few; v_call: TRBV10-3; j_call: TRBJ2-5; d_call: NA; cdr3_aa: CAISESGPGETQYF; cdr3_nt: TGTGCCATCAGTGAAAGCGGGCCGGGGGAGACCCAGTACTTC
clone_size: NA; v_call: TRBV20-1; j_call: TRBJ2-1; d_call: TRBD2; cdr3_aa: CSAAQSGLAGGSYNEQFF; cdr3_nt: TGCAGTGCTGCCCAATCGGGACTAGCGGGGGGCTCGTACAATGAGCAGTTCTTC
clone_size: few; v_call: TRBV9; j_call: TRBJ2-2; d_call: TRBD2; cdr3_aa: CASSAGLSSTGELFF; cdr3_nt: TGTGCCAGCAGCGCGGGACTATCCAGCACCGGGGAGCTGTTTTTT
clone_size: NA; v_call: TRBV6-1; j_call: TRBJ2-3; d_call: TRBD1; cdr3_aa: CASSENRGLTDTQYF; cdr3_nt: TGTGCCAGCAGTGAGAACAGGGGCTTGACAGATACGCAGTATTTT
clone_size: few; v_call: TRBV7-2; j_call: TRBJ2-4; d_call: NA; cdr3_aa: CASSLGDKYIQYF; cdr3_nt: TGTGCCAGCAGCTTAGGGGACAAGTACATTCAGTACTTC
clone_size: NA; v_call: TRBV3-1; j_call: TRBJ2-2; d_call: TRBD1; cdr3_aa: CASSRTGFHTGELFF; cdr3_nt: TGTGCCAGCAGCCGGACAGGGTTTCACACCGGGGAGCTGTTTTTT
clone_size: few; v_call: TRBV28; j_call: TRBJ2-1; d_call: TRBD2; cdr3_aa: CASRLKLAGGLYNEQFF; cdr3_nt: TGTGCCAGCAGGCTCAAACTAGCGGGGGGGCTCTACAATGAGCAGTTCTTC
clone_size: NA; v_call: TRBV29-1; j_call: TRBJ2-7; d_call: NA; cdr3_aa: CSVRRTGEQYF; cdr3_nt: TGCAGCGTCCGCCGGACGGGCGAGCAGTACTTC
clone_size: few; v_call: TRBV7-3; j_call: TRBJ2-3; d_call: NA; cdr3_aa: CASSLGGRTRDTQYF; cdr3_nt: TGTGCCAGCAGCTTGGGGGGACGGACCCGAGATACGCAGTATTTT
clone_size: few; v_call: TRBV10-1; j_call: TRBJ2-4; d_call: TRBD2; cdr3_aa: CASRGSGGPRSKNIQYF; cdr3_nt: TGCGCCAGCAGGGGAAGCGGGGGGCCCCGATCCAAAAACATTCAGTACTTC
clone_size: NA; v_call: TRBV28; j_call: TRBJ2-1; d_call: NA; cdr3_aa: CASSPGVRYNEQFF; cdr3_nt: TGTGCCAGCAGCCCCGGGGTCCGGTACAATGAGCAGTTCTTC
clone_size: few; v_call: TRBV3-1; j_call: TRBJ2-1; d_call: NA; cdr3_aa: CASSQGPEKGSYNEQFF; cdr3_nt: TGTGCCAGCAGCCAAGGGCCTGAAAAGGGGTCCTACAATGAGCAGTTCTTC
clone_size: NA; v_call: TRBV24-1; j_call: TRBJ2-3; d_call: TRBD1; cdr3_aa: CATSVTGDWDTQYF; cdr3_nt: TGTGCCACCAGTGTTACAGGGGATTGGGATACGCAGTATTTT